This T cell receptor beta chain was captured in a study of T cells in Graves' hyperthyroidism and ophthalmopathy. Points from the study as a whole: Among thyroid clonotypes expanded above 0.001, most also appeared in blood.

Researchers took RNA transcripts and amplified the TCR beta CDR3 regions from them. An initial round of RT-PCR targeting the TCR CDR3 relied on the HTBI primer set. TCRdb passed the multiplex PCR reads through MiXCR, listing each CDR3 protein once. Among some 250,000 distinct CDR3 sequences, more than 12% were seen once, and the ten largest hold 13%. The V end lost 1 base, the J end lost 2 bases, and 11 bases lay between the germline ends. The CDR3 runs to 15 residues. Germline V gene lookup returns CDR1 SGHNT and CDR2 YENEEA. This clonotype was found many times. Its antigen is not identified. The chain carries TRBV11-3 and TRBJ2-5; no reliable D call. The sample taken for sequencing was blood. The source of this sequence is a middle-aged woman with Graves' hyperthyroidism that later progressed to Graves' ophthalmopathy. The CDR3 protein is CASSLGSGLQETQYF. CDR3 bases: TGTGCCAGCAGCTTAGGTTCCGGGTTACAAGAGACCCAGTACTTC.